The next 24 T cell receptor beta chains were all read from a single sample in a study of cytomegalovirus exposure and HLA in healthy donors. Researchers ran the PCR with 60 Vbeta and 13 Jbeta primers. Only in-frame clones appear in the TCRdb table, and some are missing; sequencing was by immunoSEQ multiplex PCR. The data show almost 200,000 clones, 65% to 90% seen once. The source material was PBMCs. Receptor source: a woman in her 50s in good health and CMV-seronegative.

This clone was recorded a few times. The gene calls are TRBV5-6 and TRBJ1-1; 10 bases are shared with TRBD1. The ends lost 6 bases at V and 0 bases at J; junction bases unmatched: 14. The CDR3 totals 18 residues. The germline gives CDR1 SGHDT, CDR2 YYEEEE. The CDR3: CASIVTGGQGSVNTEAFF. DNA of the CDR3: TGTGCCAGCATCGTCACCGGGGGACAGGGGTCCGTGAACACTGAAGCTTTCTTT.

J is TRBJ2-7 and V is TRBV19; no definite D call. V was cut by 2 bases and J by 0 bases, with 8 bases left in between. The germline V gene has CDR1 LNHDA and CDR2 SQIVND (reference sequence). The CDR3 consists of 14 residues. CDR3 region: CASSISPGSYEQYF. CDR3 nucleotide sequence: TGTGCCAGTAGTATATCTCCCGGCTCCTACGAGCAGTACTTC.

The chain recombines TRBV5-1 with TRBJ1-2; TRBD1 is a possible D gene (6 bases). The V end was cut by 4 bases, the J end by 5 bases, with 18 bases between. The CDR3 consists of 15 residues. Germline CDR1 reads SGHRS; CDR2 reads YFSETQ. The DNA of the CDR3 is TGCGCCAGCAGCCCGACCCCGACAGGAAGTTATGGCTACACCTTC. It codes for CASSPTPTGSYGYTF.

V and J are TRBV27 and TRBJ2-7; TRBD2 agrees at 7 bases. V lost 3 bases to trimming and J lost 3 bases; unmatched junction nucleotides: 2. The CDR3 has 13 amino acids. Germline V CDR1 and CDR2: MNHEY, SMNVEV (reference sequence). In DNA form, the CDR3 reads TGTGCCAGCAGTTTTTCGGGGGGCTACGAGCAGTACTTC. Amino acid sequence: CASSFSGGYEQYF.

V and J are TRBV7-9 and TRBJ2-3; possibly TRBD1 for D (6 bases). The CDR3 is 15 residues long. The V end was cut by 5 bases, the J end by 6 bases, with 18 bases between. The V gene's germline CDR1 is SEHNR and CDR2 FQNEAQ (reference sequence). Here the CDR3 DNA reads TGTGCCAGCAGCCTCCGGGACACCGGTTGGGATACGCAGTATTTT. Protein: CASSLRDTGWDTQYF.

This chain joins TRBV28 and TRBJ2-5, with D unresolved. The J call may not be correct, given that the DNA end is closer to TRBJ2-7. CDR1 and CDR2 (germline): MDHEN, SYDVKM. The CDR3 covers 11 residues. This chain's CDR3 is CASSLSTEQYF. Written as DNA, the CDR3 is TGTGCCAGCAGTTTATCTACCGAGCAGTACTTC.

V is TRBV6-1 and J is TRBJ1-5; TRBD1 matches 9 bases. The CDR3 spans 15 residues. The ends lost 6 bases at V and 7 bases at J; junction bases unmatched: 10. Germline assignment: CDR1 MNHNS and CDR2 SASEGT. DNA of the CDR3: TGTGCCAGCAGATCCCGGGACAGGGAGGCCCAGCCCCAGCATTTT. Residues: CASRSRDREAQPQHF.

V usage is TRBV25-1 and J usage is TRBJ1-4, with D perhaps matching TRBD1 (6 bases). Trimming took 5 bases from V and 8 from J, leaving 18 bases between them. Germline lookup yields CDR1 MGHDK and CDR2 SYGVNS. CDR3 length equals 15 residues. CDR3 protein: CASSLAGTYGEKLFF. CDR3 DNA: TGTGCCAGCAGTTTGGCCGGGACATATGGAGAAAAACTGTTTTTT.

The CDR3 region is CASSQDGRRTQYF. The CDR3 DNA reads as TGTGCCAGCAGCCAAGATGGCCGTCGGACCCAGTACTTC. The J gene is TRBJ2-5, the V gene TRBV14; D is ambiguous. Trimming took off 0 bases at V and 7 bases at J, with 9 bases between the two ends. Germline CDR1 is SGHDN and CDR2 is FVKESK. This CDR3 has 13 amino acids.

This chain links TRBV7-9 with TRBJ2-4, with 7 bases that match TRBD2. The CDR3 covers 15 residues. Germline CDR1 SEHNR, CDR2 FQNEAQ (reference sequence). J was trimmed by 7 bases and V by 4 bases; bases with no gene match: 10. The CDR3 reads CASSSTLAGENIQYF. DNA of the CDR3: TGTGCCAGCAGCTCCACCTTGGCGGGGGAGAACATTCAGTACTTC. The whole variable domain, filled in from reference TRBV7-9 and TRBJ2-4, reads DTGVSQNPRHKITKRGQNVTFRCDPISEHNRLYWYRQTLGQGPEFLTYFQNEAQLEKSRLLSDRFSAERPKGSFSTLEIQRTEQGDSAMYLCASSSTLAGENIQYFGAGTRLSVL.

The rearrangement uses TRBV25-1 and TRBJ2-1; 11 bases align to TRBD2. Germline CDR1 is MGHDK and CDR2 is SYGVNS. J gave up 10 bases and V 5 bases, and 10 bases lay outside the gene matches. The CDR3 runs 15 residues. The CDR3 nucleotides are TGTGCCAGCAGTTGGACTAGCGGGTCCTACAGGGAGCAGTTCTTC. Protein sequence: CASSWTSGSYREQFF.

V gene TRBV6-1 combines with J gene TRBJ2-1; tentative D call: TRBD2 (6 bases). Germline-derived CDR1 and CDR2 are MNHNS and SASEGT. V was shortened by 4 bases and J by 0 bases, with 19 bases between the two germline ends. This CDR3 has 18 amino acids. CDR3 amino acids: CASSVSPLADSSYNEQFF. CDR3 nucleotide sequence: TGTGCCAGCAGTGTGAGCCCCTTAGCGGATAGCTCCTACAATGAGCAGTTCTTC.

The sample holds one count of this clone. The chain uses TRBV28 and TRBJ1-4; D uncertain. Between the trimmed V and J ends, which lost 7 bases and 8 bases, there was a span of 20 bases. The CDR3 sequence is 15 residues long. Germline V CDR1 and CDR2: MDHEN, SYDVKM. The CDR3 loop is CASTPGRSFGEKLFF. The CDR3 nucleotides read TGTGCCAGCACCCCTGGGAGATCTTTCGGGGAAAAACTGTTTTTT.

This clone was detected once. This chain connects TRBV28 to TRBJ1-1; tentatively, D is TRBD1 (6 bases). Germline V gives CDR1 MDHEN, CDR2 SYDVKM. The CDR3 is made up of 12 amino acids. Deletions cut 7 bases from V and 4 bases from J, with 10 bases between. The CDR3 loop is CASTGAGTEAFF. CDR3 sequence (DNA): TGTGCCAGCACAGGGGCAGGCACTGAAGCTTTCTTT. Combining the CDR3 with reference TRBV28 and TRBJ1-1 gives the whole variable domain DVKVTQSSRYLVKRTGEKVFLECVQDMDHENMFWYRQDPGLGLRLIYFSYDVKMKEKGDIPEGYSVSREKKERFSLILESASTNQTSMYLCASTGAGTEAFFGQGTRLTVV.

V is TRBV11-2 and J is TRBJ2-3, with 9 bases lining up with TRBD1. J lost 7 bases, V lost 2 bases, and 7 bases had no gene match. There are 15 residues in the CDR3. Germline CDR1 is SGHAT and CDR2 is FQNNGV. This CDR3 reads CASSLRQGVTYTQYF. The CDR3 nucleotides are TGTGCCAGCAGCTTAAGACAGGGGGTCACGTATACGCAGTATTTT. The full variable domain, in which reference TRBV11-2 and TRBJ2-3 provide the parts outside the CDR3, is EAGVAQSPRYKIIEKRQSVAFWCNPISGHATLYWYQQILGQGPKLLIQFQNNGVVDDSQLPKDRFSAERLKGVDSTLKIQPAKLEDSAVYLCASSLRQGVTYTQYFGPGTRLTVL.

The gene calls are TRBV30 and TRBJ2-1, with 8 bases fitting TRBD1. CDR1 is GTSNPN, CDR2 SVGIG, per germline (reference sequence). There are 15 residues in the CDR3. V was clipped by 3 bases and J by 2 bases; unmatched bases: 6. The CDR3 sequence is CAWRLTGATYNEQFF. DNA for the CDR3: TGTGCCTGGAGACTGACAGGGGCCACCTACAATGAGCAGTTCTTC.

This chain links TRBV9 with TRBJ2-3; weak D call: TRBD2 (6 bases). Germline assignment: CDR1 SGDLS and CDR2 YYNGEE. V gave up 0 bases and J gave up 0 bases, with 8 bases separating them. There are 15 residues in the CDR3. CDR3 DNA sequence: TGTGCCAGCAGCGTAGCGGGAGCGAGCACAGATACGCAGTATTTT. It translates to CASSVAGASTDTQYF.

The chain couples TRBV14 to TRBJ2-7; D gene unclear. The germline gives CDR1 SGHDN, CDR2 FVKESK. This CDR3 contains 14 residues. Trimming left V 0 bases short and J 5 bases short, with 11 bases between. The CDR3 DNA follows: TGTGCCAGCAGCCAAGAGGCCCGCGGCCACGAGCAGTACTTC. Translated, it gives CASSQEARGHEQYF.

V is TRBV18 and J is TRBJ1-1, with 7 bases identical to TRBD1. Germline CDR1 reads KGHSH; CDR2 reads LQKENI. CDR3 size: 15 residues. Germline trimming cut 4 bases from V and 1 base from J; bases unmatched to any gene: 6. The chain's CDR3 is CASSRTGQGNTEAFF. The CDR3 bases are TGTGCCAGCTCACGGACAGGCCAGGGGAACACTGAAGCTTTCTTT.

The J gene is TRBJ2-3, the V gene TRBV7-6; 12 bases agree with TRBD2. Germline V gives CDR1 SGHVS, CDR2 FNYEAQ. V shed 4 bases and J 11 bases; nucleotides not matched to a gene: 4. This CDR3 spans 13 amino acids. CDR3 DNA sequence: TGTGCCAGCAGCTCACTAGCGGGAGGATGGCAGTATTTT. This gives the protein CASSSLAGGWQYF.

This chain connects TRBV28 to TRBJ2-3; 10 bases map to TRBD2. V was clipped by 7 bases and J by 4 bases; unmatched bases: 20. The CDR3 runs 19 residues. Germline CDR1 MDHEN, CDR2 SYDVKM. Here the CDR3 reads CASMVGGASGSSRADTQYF. The CDR3 DNA is TGTGCCAGCATGGTCGGGGGGGCTAGCGGGAGTAGTAGGGCAGATACGCAGTATTTT. The full variable domain, completed using reference TRBV28 and TRBJ2-3, is DVKVTQSSRYLVKRTGEKVFLECVQDMDHENMFWYRQDPGLGLRLIYFSYDVKMKEKGDIPEGYSVSREKKERFSLILESASTNQTSMYLCASMVGGASGSSRADTQYFGPGTRLTVL.

CDR3 loop: CASSLGQGGGYTF. The CDR3 nucleotides are TGTGCCAGCAGCTTAGGTCAGGGCGGTGGCTACACCTTC. The chain recombines TRBV11-2 with TRBJ1-2, with D possibly TRBD1 on 5 matching bases. The germline V gene has CDR1 SGHAT and CDR2 FQNNGV. The V and J ends lost 1 base and 7 bases respectively, with 10 bases between them. The CDR3 length is 13 residues.

V and J are TRBV28 and TRBJ2-2; no clear D gene. Germline CDR1 and CDR2: MDHEN and SYDVKM. The CDR3 spans 12 residues. With 9 bases removed from V and 7 bases from J, the gap between germline ends came to 12 bases. The CDR3 DNA reads as TGTGCCAGTTGGCCCCTTTTCGGGGAGCTGTTTTTT. Its translation is CASWPLFGELFF.

The V gene is TRBV18, the J gene TRBJ2-7; 10 bases line up with TRBD2. The CDR3 loop spans 14 amino acids. V lost 6 bases, J lost 6 bases, and 8 bases stayed unmatched. Looked up from germline, CDR1 is KGHSH and CDR2 is LQKENI. CDR3 nucleotides: TGTGCCAGCTCGTCGGCTAGCGGGAGTAGCGAGCAGTACTTC. Amino acids: CASSSASGSSEQYF.